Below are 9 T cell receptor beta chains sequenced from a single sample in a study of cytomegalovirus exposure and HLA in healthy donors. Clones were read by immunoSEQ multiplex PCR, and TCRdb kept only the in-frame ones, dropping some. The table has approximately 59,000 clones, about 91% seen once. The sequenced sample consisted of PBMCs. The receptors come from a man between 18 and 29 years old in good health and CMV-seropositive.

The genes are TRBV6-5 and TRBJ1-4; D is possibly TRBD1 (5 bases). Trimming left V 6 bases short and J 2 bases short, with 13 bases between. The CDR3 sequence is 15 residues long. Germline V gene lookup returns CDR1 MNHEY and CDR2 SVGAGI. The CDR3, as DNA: TGTGCCAGCAGCTACGGGGGGAGGACTAATGAAAAACTGTTTTTT. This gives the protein CASSYGGRTNEKLFF.

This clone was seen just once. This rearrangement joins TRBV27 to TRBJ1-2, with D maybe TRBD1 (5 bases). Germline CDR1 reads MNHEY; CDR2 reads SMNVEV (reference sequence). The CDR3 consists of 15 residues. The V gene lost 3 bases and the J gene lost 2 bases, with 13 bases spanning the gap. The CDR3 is CASSLRGAVNYGYTF. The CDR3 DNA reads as TGTGCCAGCAGTTTGCGGGGCGCCGTAAACTATGGCTACACCTTC.

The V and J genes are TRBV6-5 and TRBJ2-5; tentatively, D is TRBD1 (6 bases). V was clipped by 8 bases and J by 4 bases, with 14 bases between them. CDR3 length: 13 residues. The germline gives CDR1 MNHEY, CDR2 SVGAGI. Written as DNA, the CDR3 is TGTGCCAGCCGCAGGGGAATGGGAGAGACCCAGTACTTC. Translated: CASRRGMGETQYF.

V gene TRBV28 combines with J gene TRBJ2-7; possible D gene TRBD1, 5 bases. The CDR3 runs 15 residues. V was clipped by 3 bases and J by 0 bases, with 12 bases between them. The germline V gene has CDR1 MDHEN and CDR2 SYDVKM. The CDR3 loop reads CASSLVGPGSYEQYF. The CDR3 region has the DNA TGTGCCAGCAGTTTGGTGGGGCCAGGCTCCTACGAGCAGTACTTC.

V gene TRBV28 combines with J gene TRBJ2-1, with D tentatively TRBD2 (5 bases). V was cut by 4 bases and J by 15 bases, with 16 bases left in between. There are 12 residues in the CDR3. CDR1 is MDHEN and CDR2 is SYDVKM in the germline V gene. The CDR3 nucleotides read TGTGCCAGCAGTTCCTCACTAGAGAACCCGTTCTTC. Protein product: CASSSSLENPFF.

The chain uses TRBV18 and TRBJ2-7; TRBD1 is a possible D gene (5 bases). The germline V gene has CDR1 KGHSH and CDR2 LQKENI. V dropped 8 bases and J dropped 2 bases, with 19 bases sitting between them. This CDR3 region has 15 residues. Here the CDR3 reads CASLDQRTRTYEQYF. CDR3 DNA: TGTGCCAGCCTCGATCAACGGACAAGAACCTACGAGCAGTACTTC.

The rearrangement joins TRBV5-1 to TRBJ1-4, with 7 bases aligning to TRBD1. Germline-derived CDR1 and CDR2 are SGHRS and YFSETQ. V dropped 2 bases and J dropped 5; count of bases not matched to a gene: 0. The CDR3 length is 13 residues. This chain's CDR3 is CASSLQGNEKLFF. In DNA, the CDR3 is TGCGCCAGCAGCTTACAGGGGAATGAAAAACTGTTTTTT.

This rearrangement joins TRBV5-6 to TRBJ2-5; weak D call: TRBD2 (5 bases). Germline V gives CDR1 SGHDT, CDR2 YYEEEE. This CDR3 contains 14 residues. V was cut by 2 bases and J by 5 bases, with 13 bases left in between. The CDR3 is CASSLRSRVETQYF. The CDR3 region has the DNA TGTGCCAGCAGCTTAAGGTCGCGGGTGGAGACCCAGTACTTC.

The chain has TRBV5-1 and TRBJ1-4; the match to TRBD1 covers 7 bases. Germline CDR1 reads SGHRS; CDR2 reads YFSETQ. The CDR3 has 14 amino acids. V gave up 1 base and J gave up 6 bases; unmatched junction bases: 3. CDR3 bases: TGCGCCAGCAGCTTGAGGGGGCTCGATGAAAAACTGTTTTTT. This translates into CASSLRGLDEKLFF.